This T cell receptor (beta chain) stems from a study of tumor and adjacent non-tumor tissue in lung cancer (dated by TCRdb to the late 2010s). For the wider study: Patients with adenocarcinoma (about twelve), squamous cell carcinoma (2) and small cell lung cancer (1) were included in the cohort. Ages among the roughly 15 patients ranged from roughly 31 to 76 years, there were around 10 men and 5 women, and disease was at TNM stage I to III. Sequencing produced about 130,000,000 productive TCRbeta reads in total, an average of about 4.17 million reads per sample. Bulk TCRbeta repertoires were compared between lung tumor tissue and matched distant non-tumor lung tissue obtained from more than 12 lung cancer patients. TCRbeta CDR3 sequencing was performed on about 29 paired specimens, with one tumor sample and one normal lung sample collected per patient. Study-wide conclusions, independent of this receptor: Only about 14 patients were in the cohort, and the authors stated that larger samples and more detailed clinical data are needed. Significantly higher TCR diversity (inverse Simpson) was observed in tumor tissue than in normal lung tissue (around 450 vs 150, P = 0.0075, Mann-Whitney U test). In normal lung, the top 100 clones accounted for a significantly larger cumulative share of the repertoire than in tumor tissue. Because peripheral blood was not sequenced, blood TCRbeta repertoires in the lung cancer patients of the study were not examined. Significantly higher TCR diversity was found in younger patients, and higher tumor TCR diversity was associated with shorter overall and disease-free survival. Neither the sequencing platform nor unique molecular identifiers are mentioned in the methods.

RNA was isolated from bulk unsorted tissue, and RNA quality was assessed with a NanoDrop ND-1000 and an Agilent 2100. Donors were newly diagnosed lung cancer patients admitted for thoracic surgery in China between August and November 2014, without prior chemotherapy. The study excluded patients who had received radiotherapy or chemotherapy before or who had another cancer at the same time. Pieces of surgical tissue measuring roughly 1-2.2 cm3 were kept in RNAlater solution and held at -80 degrees C until needed. The library was built by means of multiplex PCR. Instrument used: Illumina HiSeq 2500. TCRbeta libraries were constructed through three rounds of nested PCR with primers (Table S4) according to protocols adapted from ARM-PCR. Before sequencing, PCR products in the 200-500 bp range were cut out of the gel and cleaned up using the QIAquick gel extraction kit. The study's processing was this. Trimmomatic was used to clean the reads, FLASH was used to merge the reads into complete CDR3 sequences, and MiTCR was used to assign the reads to V(D)J germline segments. VDJtools was used to compute clonal diversity as the inverse Simpson's index. In-frame sequences without a premature stop codon were defined as productive reads. TCRdb's own reprocessing of the public reads used fastp at Q25 and MiXCR and kept productive beta chains. When rows share a CDR3 protein, they turn into one entry using the most common DNA and genes. TCRdb, not the authors, supplied the V and J calls. Within this sample are 200,000 to 250,000 distinct CDR3 sequences, with over 55% of them counted one time only. The biggest ten clones account for around 25% of the sample.

This clonotype was counted only a few times. Its binding antigen is unknown. Base qualities are not at hand, and no much larger clone is one base apart. The CDR3 numbers 18 residues from cysteine through phenylalanine. Only CDR3 DNA is held: 54 bases, read in frame from base 1. Trimming costs V 2 bases and J 1 base, and their ends lie 19 bases apart. The CDR1 and CDR2 encoded by the germline V gene are MGHRA and YSYEKL. This clonotype was sampled from a man between 60 and 70 years old with non-small cell lung cancer. This receptor chain uses TRBV4-1 and TRBJ2-3; a tentative D call is TRBD1 (6 bases match). The source material was lung tumor tissue. The CDR3 sequence is CASSQRIPSRQGTDTQYF. The DNA sequence is as follows: TGCGCCAGCAGCCAACGAATCCCTTCTCGACAGGGCACAGATACGCAGTATTTT.